A selection of T cell receptor beta chains follows, all from one sample in a study of T cells in narcolepsy. The repertoire was sequenced with immunoSEQ multiplex PCR; TCRdb's copy has only in-frame clones and lacks some. The data contain about 37,000 clones, approximately 84% of them seen just once; the ten biggest clones take up around 1%. The specimen sequenced was memory (CD45RA-) CD4+ T cells from blood. All receptors derive from a human donor in good health. CDR3s include the opening cysteine and the closing phenylalanine or tryptophan. Each record gives: clone size, J gene, V gene, D gene, CDR3 DNA, CDR3 protein. A D gene is named only where the DNA matches it firmly. Some rows mark clone size as missing; the rest say once, few, many or name a class of expanded clone.

>-|TRBJ2-7|TRBV5-6|TRBD2
TGTGCCAGCAGCCCGGCTCTAGCGGGCTCTTTTCACTACGAGCAGTACTTC
CASSPALAGSFHYEQYF
>-|TRBJ1-1|TRBV21-1|-
TGTGCCAGCAGCAGGCCGGGACAGTTGAACACTGAAGCTTTCTTT
CASSRPGQLNTEAFF
>once|TRBJ2-3|TRBV19|TRBD1
TGTGCCAGTAGTATGAAAGGGCCGGCAGGGGGAAAGGATACGCAGTATTTT
CASSMKGPAGGKDTQYF
>-|TRBJ2-5|TRBV15|TRBD2
TGTGCCACCAGCAGAGGACTAGCGGGATGGGGGAAGACCCAGTACTTC
CATSRGLAGWGKTQYF
>-|TRBJ2-7|TRBV28|-
TGTGCCAGCAGTTTCCAGGCCTACGAGCAGTACTTC
CASSFQAYEQYF
>-|TRBJ1-2|TRBV28|-
TGTGCCAGCAGTCCTCGACCCTATGGCTACACCTTC
CASSPRPYGYTF
>-|TRBJ2-5|TRBV5-5|-
TGTGCCAGCAGCTTGGCTTGGGGACCTCAAGAGACCCAGTACTTC
CASSLAWGPQETQYF
>-|TRBJ2-3|TRBV4-2|TRBD2
TGTGCCAGCAGCCAAGATTGGCTAGCGGGGATGGTAGATACGCAGTATTTT
CASSQDWLAGMVDTQYF
>-|TRBJ2-5|TRBV7-2|TRBD2
TGTGCCAGCAGCTTTCAGTCTGGCGGGAGTTCGGGGACCCAGTACTTC
CASSFQSGGSSGTQYF
>few|TRBJ1-1|TRBV29-1|-
TGCAGCGTCAAGAACACTGAAGCTTTCTTT
CSVKNTEAFF
>-|TRBJ2-1|TRBV5-6|-
TGTGCCAGCAGCTTGGCAGGGGGGCTCTCCTACAATGAGCAGTTCTTC
CASSLAGGLSYNEQFF
>-|TRBJ2-1|TRBV5-1|-
TGCGCCAGCAGCTTGGTGCCCAGCGGTGGTGAGCAGTTCTTC
CASSLVPSGGEQFF
>-|TRBJ2-2|TRBV27|TRBD1
TGTGCCAGCAGTCCCCCGGGACAGTTGATGTTCACCGGGGAGCTGTTTTTT
CASSPPGQLMFTGELFF
>-|TRBJ2-1|TRBV9|-
TGTGCCAGCAGCGGCCAGGGAGTTGAGCAGCTCTTC
CASSGQGVEQLF
>-|TRBJ2-1|TRBV28|-
TGTGCCAGCAGTTCCGACTCTACAGGTCGGGGGCCTTACAATGAGCAGTTCTTC
CASSSDSTGRGPYNEQFF
>-|TRBJ1-6|TRBV7-2|-
TGTGCCAGCAGTCAGGCGGTCGGGGGCTCCTATAATTCACCCCTCCACTTT
CASSQAVGGSYNSPLHF
>-|TRBJ2-1|TRBV9|TRBD2
TGTGCCAGCAGTTCGGGAGGGCCCACCTACAATGAGCAGTTCTTC
CASSSGGPTYNEQFF
>few|TRBJ2-7|TRBV2|-
TGTGCCAGCAGTGAAGGGTGGGCTCTCTTGGGGTCCTACGAGCAGTACTTC
CASSEGWALLGSYEQYF
>few|TRBJ2-2|TRBV5-1|-
TGCGCCAGCAGCCGGGTCGGGATGGGCACCGGGGAGCTGTTTTTT
CASSRVGMGTGELFF
>-|TRBJ1-2|TRBV7-3|-
TGTGCCAGCAGTCTGGGACGTTCAGGGGGCTACACCTTC
CASSLGRSGGYTF
>-|TRBJ2-2|TRBV29-1|TRBD1
TGCAGCGTTGCGCCCGGGACAGGGTACACCGGGGAGCTGTTTTTT
CSVAPGTGYTGELFF
>-|TRBJ1-2|TRBV4-1|-
TGTGCCAGCAGCCAAGAATTGGGCAGCTTTTATGGCTACACCTTC
CASSQELGSFYGYTF
>-|TRBJ2-2|TRBV7-2|-
TGTGCCAGCAGCTTAGGGTCACGCGGGGAGCTGTTTTTT
CASSLGSRGELFF
>-|TRBJ2-1|TRBV7-9|-
TGTGCCAGCAGCTTAGCGGGTGGGGCCAGGCAGCTCACCCGGGGGGAGCAGTTCTTC
CASSLAGGARQLTRGEQFF
>-|TRBJ1-1|TRBV20-1|TRBD1
TGCAGTGCTAGTCGGACAGGGAGGGCTTTCTTT
CSASRTGRAFF
>-|TRBJ1-2|TRBV2|TRBD1
TGTGCCAGCAGTGAAGTCGACAGGGCGGGCTATGGCTACACCTTC
CASSEVDRAGYGYTF
>once|TRBJ2-1|TRBV7-2|-
TGTGCCAGCAGCCGTCGGACGGGGGCACTAAACAATGAGCAGTTCTTC
CASSRRTGALNNEQFF
>once|TRBJ2-2|TRBV13|TRBD1
TGTGCCAGCAGGACCGGGACAGGGAGGGGCGGGGAGCTGTTTTTT
CASRTGTGRGGELFF